This TCR beta chain was recorded in a study of PD-1 blockade in classical Hodgkin lymphoma. On this clone itself: The antigen is unknown.

The J segment lost 4 bases and the V segment lost 5 bases, leaving 1 base of the junction unmatched. CDR3 length equals 13 residues. The germline V gene encodes CDR1 MNHEY and CDR2 SVGAGI. TCRdb keeps only in-frame clones here, not all; method: immunoSEQ multiplex PCR. The sample lists some 90,000 clones; 83% were seen once. Indicated time point: cycle 4 day 1 (C4D1), after more than 5 weeks of nivolumab. All trial patients relapsed after autologous stem cell transplantation. Study observations and caveats: Healthy donors were reported to have higher baseline TCR diversity than newly diagnosed patients.

Sequenced material: peripheral blood mononuclear cells (PBMCs), taken before the fourth cycle of nivolumab. This sequence joins TRBV6-5 and TRBJ2-5, with 10 bases that match TRBD1. This sequence originates from a human donor with classical Hodgkin lymphoma. The CDR3 nucleotides are TGTGCCAGCAGTAGGGACAGGGGAGAGACCCAGTACTTC. The encoded protein is CASSRDRGETQYF.